This T cell receptor (beta chain) was documented in a study of spatial heterogeneity in lung cancer. A remark on this clonotype: The antigen remains undetermined. This clone may be a read error of a much larger clone one base away. Here the CDR3 omits its conserved ending phenylalanine or tryptophan, so a read error is the likely source.

Time point specified: sample taken at primary tumor resection. The donors were 72 patients with non-small cell lung cancer that was early-stage and untreated. Frozen PBMC, nontumor lung or tumor provided whole RNA, which was sequenced unsorted. Notes on the study in general: Tumor TCRs that were ubiquitous and expanded showed up in blood more at resection than follow-up.

TCRdb re-called the 5' RACE reads through MiXCR, storing one row per CDR3 protein. In the table there are around 40,000 distinct CDR3 sequences, 5% to 5.5% of which are singletons. Trimming took 7 bases from V and 2 from J; bases not matched to a gene: 5. CDR3 length: 13 amino acids. The germline gives CDR1 MNHNY, CDR2 SVGAGI (reference sequence). The J gene is TRBJ2-7, the V gene TRBV6-6; TRBD1 agrees at 7 bases. The receptor was isolated from a female donor with early-stage non-small cell lung cancer. Sequenced here: PBMCs, sampled at surgery. As DNA, the CDR3 is TGTGCCAGCACCCCTGGGACAGCCTACGAGCAGTACTCC. Protein product: CASTPGTAYEQYS.